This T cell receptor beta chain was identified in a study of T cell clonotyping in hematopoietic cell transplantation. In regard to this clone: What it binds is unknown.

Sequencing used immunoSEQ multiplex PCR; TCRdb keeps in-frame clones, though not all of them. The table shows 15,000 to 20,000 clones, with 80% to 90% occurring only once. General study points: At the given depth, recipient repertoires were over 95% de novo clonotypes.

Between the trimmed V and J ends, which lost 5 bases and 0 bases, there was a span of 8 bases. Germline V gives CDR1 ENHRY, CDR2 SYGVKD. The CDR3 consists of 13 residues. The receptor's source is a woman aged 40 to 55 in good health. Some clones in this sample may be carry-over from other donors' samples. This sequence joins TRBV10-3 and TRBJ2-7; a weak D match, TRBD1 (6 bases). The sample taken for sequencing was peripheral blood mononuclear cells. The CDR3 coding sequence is TGTGCCATCAGTAGGGACAACTCCTACGAGCAGTACTTC. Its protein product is CAISRDNSYEQYF.